This TCR beta chain was captured by sequencing in a study of cytomegalovirus exposure and HLA in healthy donors. Study-wide points: Per published accounts, TCR beta sequences correctly predicted the HLA-A and HLA-B alleles of most subjects. Presence/absence analyses treated sequencing depth as roughly uniform across donors. The study had only CMV serostatus as immune exposure information. The majority of TCR sequences were rare, yet some public TCRs appeared in many donors.

V lost 6 bases and J lost 1; bases outside the gene matches: 4. There are 14 residues in the CDR3. Germline-derived CDR1 and CDR2 are MNHEY and SVGAGI. Amplification used 60 Vbeta primers and 13 Jbeta primers. Profiled with immunoSEQ multiplex PCR; TCRdb holds only in-frame clones, not every one. The profile shows about 110,000 clones, 75% of them singletons. In the case of this clone: The antigen is not known.

The sequenced sample consisted of PBMCs. The TCR comes from a man in his forties in good health and CMV-seronegative. The V and J genes are TRBV6-5 and TRBJ2-5; the match to TRBD1 covers 8 bases. CDR3: CASSQDRVQETQYF. The CDR3 DNA reads as TGTGCCAGCAGCCAGGACAGGGTCCAAGAGACCCAGTACTTC.